This T cell receptor beta chain stems from a study of cytomegalovirus exposure and HLA in healthy donors. Study in general: There were 65 million to 85 million unique TCRs (from HLA-typed donors) in an early data release. Study-wide results and caveats: Many donors carried some public TCRs, although rarity characterized most TCR sequences. In an earlier analysis, productive rearrangement rates for most beta V segments clustered near 87% or 30%. The investigators catalogued 150 or so TCR beta chains as cytomegalovirus-associated.

The PCR used 60 Vbeta and 13 Jbeta primers. Data came from immunoSEQ multiplex PCR; TCRdb stores just in-frame clones and leaves some out. The sample lists about 160,000 clones, roughly 82% seen once, with over 8.5% in the top ten. A note on this clone: Its specificity is unknown.

The sequencing input was PBMCs. This clonotype originated in a man between 50 and 59 years old in good health and CMV-seropositive.

The CDR3 nucleotides read TGTGCCATCAGTTTTAGCGGGGGGGCCCAATACGAGCAGTACTTC. Translation: CAISFSGGAQYEQYF. This rearrangement joins TRBV10-3 to TRBJ2-7; 11 positions agree with TRBD2. Germline V lookup: CDR1 ENHRY, CDR2 SYGVKD. Losses at the gene ends were 5 bases for V and 4 bases for J; bases not matched to a gene: 7. This CDR3 region has 15 residues.